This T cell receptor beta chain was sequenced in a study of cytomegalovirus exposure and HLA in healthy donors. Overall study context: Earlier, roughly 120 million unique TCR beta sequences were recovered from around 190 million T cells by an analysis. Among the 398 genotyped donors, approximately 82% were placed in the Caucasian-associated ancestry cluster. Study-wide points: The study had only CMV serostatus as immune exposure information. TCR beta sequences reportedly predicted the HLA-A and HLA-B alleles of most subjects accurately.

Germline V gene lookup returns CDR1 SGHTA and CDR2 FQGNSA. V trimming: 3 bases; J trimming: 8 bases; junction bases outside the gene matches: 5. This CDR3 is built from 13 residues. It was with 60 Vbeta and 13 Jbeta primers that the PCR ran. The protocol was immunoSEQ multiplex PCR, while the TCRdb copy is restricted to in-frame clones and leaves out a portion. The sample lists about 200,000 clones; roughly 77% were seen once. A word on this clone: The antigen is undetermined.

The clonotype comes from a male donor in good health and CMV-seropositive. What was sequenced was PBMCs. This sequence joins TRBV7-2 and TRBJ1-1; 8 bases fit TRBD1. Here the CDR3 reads CASSLGRGREAFF. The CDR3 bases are TGTGCCAGCAGCTTGGGCAGGGGGCGAGAAGCTTTCTTT.